This T cell receptor (beta chain) was profiled in a study of T cells in Graves' hyperthyroidism and ophthalmopathy (dated by TCRdb to between 2018 and 2021). About the full investigation: A discovery cohort of about 95 patients, about 40 with Graves' ophthalmopathy and about 58 with stable Graves' hyperthyroidism, was used to find distinguishing TCR V-J signatures. An independent validation cohort of about 20 hyperthyroidism patients and over 15 patients who later progressed to ophthalmopathy tested prospective prediction of ophthalmopathy. The 100 discovery patients were randomly split 7:3 into training and test sets. The study also compared thyroid tissue and blood T-cell repertoires from five or six Graves' hyperthyroidism patients. Following sampling, methimazole starting at 30 mg daily was given to hyperthyroidism patients, and high-dose intravenous methylprednisolone was given to ophthalmopathy patients. The paper reports TCR Vbeta CDR3 sequencing of approximately 140 peripheral blood samples: approximately 41 ophthalmopathy, roughly 74 hyperthyroidism and around 17 progressor patients. Study-wide findings and limitations: A 13 V-J signature model separated ophthalmopathy from stable hyperthyroidism, with over 85% sensitivity and 81% to 82% specificity in cross-validation and 80%/75% in testing. In validation, progression to ophthalmopathy was predicted by the model with approximately 67% sensitivity and about 72% specificity, a median of 6.5 months before onset. No statistical method was used to set the sample size in advance, and investigators knew the group allocation. Most expanded thyroid clonotypes (frequency above 0.001) were also detected in blood, a finding suggesting that blood repertoires may reflect thyroid immune responses.

This clonotype came up a few times. Its binding antigen is unknown. No much larger clone is present one base from it, and per-base qualities are unavailable. The study excluded patients with uncontrolled infections, other autoimmune diseases, pregnancy or lactation. Diagnoses were based on clinical symptoms, serum thyroxine and TRAb, thyroid ultrasound and orbital computed tomography. Total RNA was extracted using Trizol reagent, and RNA quality was assessed on an Agilent 2100 Bioanalyzer. The CDR3 covers 15 residues, taking in both the cysteine and the phenylalanine. Just the 45-base CDR3 DNA is kept, in frame starting at base 1. Looking up the germline V gene (reference sequence) yields CDR1 MNHEY and CDR2 SMNVEV. Ends trimmed: V by 2 bases, J by 7 bases; bases unmatched to a gene: 2. Amplification of TCR beta CDR3 regions was carried out from RNA transcripts. The TCR CDR3 was subjected to a first round of RT-PCR using the HTBI primer set and the Qiagen OneStep RT-PCR kit. The libraries were constructed in a second round of multiplex PCR and then size-selected and purified. Libraries were sequenced paired-end with 100 bp reads on an Illumina HiSeq2000. As for how the authors treated the data: SOAPnuke was used to process the raw data, with reads discarded if the reads contained adapters or uncalled bases, had a mean Phred below 15, or lacked an exact constant-primer or identifier match. High-quality paired reads were merged with COPE v1.2.5, and unique nucleotide sequences were defined as clonotypes. Clonotypes were aligned to IMGT TRBV, TRBD and TRBJ reference segments using MiTCR v1.1. Analysis was restricted to V-J combinations with a frequency above 0.0001, which covered 99.2% of repertoires. The TCS score was defined as the ratio of F50 (clonal expansion) to E x V (chaos), calculated using BLOSUM62-based TCRdist between CDR3 peptides within each V-J. Welch's t-statistics and random forest reduced 500 to 550 V-J features to 10 to 15, which were used in a naive Bayes classifier (R e1071). The Morisita-Horn index was used to measure how similar the thyroid and blood repertoires were. TCRdb handled the public reads itself, with Q25 trimming in fastp and clone calling in MiXCR, and kept productive beta chains. For every CDR3 protein sequence, its rows merge into one entry that carries the most common genes and DNA. TCRdb's processing, not the authors' own work, is the source of the V and J calls. This sample comprises fewer than 650,000 distinct CDR3 sequences, 40% to 50% of them detected only once. In total, the top ten clones hold around 47% of the sample.

This receptor was taken from an adult woman with Graves' disease, either hyperthyroidism or ophthalmopathy (not recorded which). The chain links TRBV27 with TRBJ1-6, and TRBD1 aligns with 10 junction nucleotides. Input material: peripheral blood or thyroid tissue (not recorded which). The CDR3 loop reads CASSLGQGENSPLHF. The sequence in DNA is TGTGCCAGCAGTTTAGGACAGGGGGAAAATTCACCCCTCCACTTT.